Listed below are T cell receptor beta chains from one sample, sequenced in a study of blood T cell repertoires in COVID-19. Repertoires were generated with immunoSEQ multiplex PCR, while TCRdb's copy carries only in-frame clones and drops some. The sample lists approximately 170,000 clones; approximately 88% were seen once. Material for sequencing was PBMCs or T cells enriched from blood (not recorded which). These receptors were obtained from a woman in her thirties who had recovered from COVID-19. Both conserved end residues are part of each CDR3. The D gene is left open where the match is weak. The listing skips clone size in some rows; elsewhere it reads once, few, many or a size class.

d_gene,v_gene,j_gene,abundance,CDR3nt,CDR3aa
-,TRBV2,TRBJ2-3,-,TGTGCCAGCAGTGAAGCGCTTTTAGCGGCGTTCACAGATACGCAGTATTTT,CASSEALLAAFTDTQYF
TRBD2,TRBV9,TRBJ2-3,-,TGTGCCAGCAGCGTAGGGCGGGAGTCGGATACGCAGTATTTT,CASSVGRESDTQYF
-,TRBV11-2,TRBJ2-5,once,TGTGCCAGCAGCCCTTCGGGGGACGGGGAGACCCAGTACTTC,CASSPSGDGETQYF
TRBD1,TRBV6-1,TRBJ1-4,once,TGTGCCAGCAGTGCACCGGGACAGGGGGCTCGGGCTAATGAAAAACTGTTTTTT,CASSAPGQGARANEKLFF
-,TRBV18,TRBJ1-2,-,TGTGCCAGCTCACCACCGGGGGCCAAGGGTGGCTACACCTTC,CASSPPGAKGGYTF
TRBD1,TRBV19,TRBJ1-1,-,TGTGCCAGTAGAGGGGGCGGCTGGACTGAAGCTTTCTTT,CASRGGGWTEAFF
TRBD2,TRBV20-1,TRBJ2-1,-,TGCAGTGCCGCTAGCGGGGTTGGGCAGTTCTTC,CSAASGVGQFF
-,TRBV5-4,TRBJ1-1,few,TGTGCCAGCAGCTCTGGGGCAGGGCACACTGAAGCTTTCTTT,CASSSGAGHTEAFF
TRBD2,TRBV28,TRBJ2-1,-,TGTGCCAGTTTAAGACTAGCGGGGGGTCCCGTCGGCTACAATGAGCAGTTCTTC,CASLRLAGGPVGYNEQFF
TRBD2,TRBV9,TRBJ2-3,once,TGTGCCAGCAGCGTAGGGTGGGGATTTGGGCTAGCGGGAGTCTACGATACGCAGTATTTT,CASSVGWGFGLAGVYDTQYF
-,TRBV6-6,TRBJ1-4,once,TGTGCCAGCAGTTCCCGAGGGCCTGGCGATGAAAAACTGTTTTTT,CASSSRGPGDEKLFF
-,TRBV28,TRBJ1-6,once,TGTGCCAGCATTGCCGGGAATTCACCCCTCCACTTT,CASIAGNSPLHF
-,TRBV27,TRBJ2-7,-,TGTGCCAGCAGTTCTACTACGGGTGCCTACGAGCAGTACTTC,CASSSTTGAYEQYF